The clone carrying this T cell receptor (beta chain) was recorded a few times. Its cognate antigen is unknown. This record belongs to a study of blood T cells in healthy people across ages. General study findings and limits: Researchers judged that diversity estimates from one million T cells fell short of true values. TCR beta diversity per million T cells fell roughly linearly with age.

The total RNA that was extracted per sample amounted to at least 5 micrograms. Germline V lookup: CDR1 MNHEY, CDR2 SMNVEV (reference sequence). The junction had 13 bases not matched to a gene; V was cut back by 5 bases and J by 2 bases. CDR3 size: 17 residues. The second PCR ran about 6 to 12 cycles with a sample-barcoded 5' primer and J-beta primers. TCRdb reanalysed the 5' RACE reads using MiXCR and keeps one entry per CDR3 protein. Seen here are under 2 million distinct CDR3 sequences, 30% to 35% observed once, and the top ten hold roughly 12%. The source material was blood. This clonotype was obtained from a woman aged 25 to 39 in good health. The chain joins TRBV27 to TRBJ1-2; 8 bases align to TRBD1. In DNA, the CDR3 is TGTGCCAGCAGTCCCGGGACAGGTATTACCCTCAACTATGGCTACACCTTC. Encoded protein: CASSPGTGITLNYGYTF.